Below, one T cell receptor beta chain is given with its context. What it binds is unknown. TCRdb reprocessed the reads with MiXCR, giving one entry per CDR3 protein. The sample yields 450,000 to 650,000 distinct CDR3 sequences, almost 40% seen once. V lost 1 base to trimming and J lost 0 bases, with 10 bases between them. CDR3 length: 16 amino acids. The germline gives CDR1 SGHNT, CDR2 YYREEE (reference sequence). The data belong to a study of T cell repertoires in cytomegalovirus infection. Study as a whole: Matching HLA type, along with CMV infection, was indicated by public TCR beta signatures.

The receptor was derived from a human donor in good health (CMV status not recorded). Some clones in this sample may be carry-over from other donors' samples. This rearrangement joins TRBV5-4 to TRBJ2-2; no definite D call. Sequencing was performed on cultured PBMCs, taken from culture after CMV antigen stimulation. CDR3 bases: TGTGCCAGCAGCTTGACTGACTGGACGAACACCGGGGAGCTGTTTTTT. Encoded protein: CASSLTDWTNTGELFF.